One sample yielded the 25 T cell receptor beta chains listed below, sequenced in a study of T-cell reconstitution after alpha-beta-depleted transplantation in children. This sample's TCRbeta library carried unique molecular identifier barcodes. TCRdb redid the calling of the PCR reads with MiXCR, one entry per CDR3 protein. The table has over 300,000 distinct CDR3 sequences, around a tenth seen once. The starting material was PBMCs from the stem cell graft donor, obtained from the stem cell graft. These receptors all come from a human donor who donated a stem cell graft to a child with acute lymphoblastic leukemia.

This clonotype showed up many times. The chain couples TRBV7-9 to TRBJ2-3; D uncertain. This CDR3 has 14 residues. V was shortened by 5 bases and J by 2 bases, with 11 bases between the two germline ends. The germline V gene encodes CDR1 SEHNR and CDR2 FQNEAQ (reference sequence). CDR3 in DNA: TGTGCCAGCAGCCGAACGGGCTACACAGATACGCAGTATTTT. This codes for CASSRTGYTDTQYF.

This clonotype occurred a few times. The CDR3 here is CSATRGAGDSEQFF. The CDR3 bases are TGCAGCGCCACCCGGGGGGCGGGAGATAGTGAGCAGTTCTTC. The V and J genes are TRBV29-1 and TRBJ2-1; the D gene is possibly TRBD2 (7 bases). The germline V gene has CDR1 SQVTM and CDR2 ANQGSEA. V gave up 7 bases and J gave up 9 bases, with 22 bases separating them. This CDR3 comprises 14 residues.

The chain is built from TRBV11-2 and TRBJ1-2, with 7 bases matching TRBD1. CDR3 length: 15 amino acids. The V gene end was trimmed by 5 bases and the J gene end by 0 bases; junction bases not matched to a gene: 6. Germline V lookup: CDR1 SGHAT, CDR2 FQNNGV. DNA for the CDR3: TGTGCCAGCAGCCTACGGGACAGACCTAACTATGGCTACACCTTC. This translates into CASSLRDRPNYGYTF.

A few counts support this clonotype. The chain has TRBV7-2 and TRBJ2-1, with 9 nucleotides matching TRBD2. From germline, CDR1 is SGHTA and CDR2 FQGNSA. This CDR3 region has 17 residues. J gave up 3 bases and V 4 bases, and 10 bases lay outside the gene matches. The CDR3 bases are TGTGCCAGCAGCTCCAAGATAGCGGGAGTTATCTACAATGAGCAGTTCTTC. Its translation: CASSSKIAGVIYNEQFF.

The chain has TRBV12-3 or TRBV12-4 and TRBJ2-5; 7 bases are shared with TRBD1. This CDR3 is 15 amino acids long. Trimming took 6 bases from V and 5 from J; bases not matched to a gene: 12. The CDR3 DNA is TGTGCCAGCAGCTCGGGGACAGCGTGGGCGGAGACCCAGTACTTC. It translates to CASSSGTAWAETQYF.

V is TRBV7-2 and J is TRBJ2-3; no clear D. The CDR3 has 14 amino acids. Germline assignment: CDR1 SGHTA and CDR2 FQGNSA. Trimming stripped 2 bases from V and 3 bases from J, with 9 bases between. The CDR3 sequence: CASSLMFRTDTQYF. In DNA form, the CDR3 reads TGTGCCAGCAGCTTAATGTTTCGGACAGATACGCAGTATTTT.

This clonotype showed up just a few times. In DNA form, the CDR3 reads TGCGCCAGCCAAACCCACGGGACAGGACCAGCGAGCACAGATACGCAGTATTTT. It codes for CASQTHGTGPASTDTQYF. The chain is built from TRBV5-1 and TRBJ2-3; 8 nucleotides agree with TRBD1. The germline CDR1 and CDR2 sequences are SGHRS and YFSETQ. CDR3 length equals 18 residues. With V trimmed by 7 bases and J by 0 bases, 16 bases remained unmatched.

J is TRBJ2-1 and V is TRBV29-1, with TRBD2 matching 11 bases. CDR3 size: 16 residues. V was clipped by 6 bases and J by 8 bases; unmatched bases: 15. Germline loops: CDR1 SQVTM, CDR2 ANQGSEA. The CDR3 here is CSVPLGLAGGPDEQFF. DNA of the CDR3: TGCAGCGTGCCTCTAGGGTTAGCGGGAGGGCCAGATGAGCAGTTCTTC.

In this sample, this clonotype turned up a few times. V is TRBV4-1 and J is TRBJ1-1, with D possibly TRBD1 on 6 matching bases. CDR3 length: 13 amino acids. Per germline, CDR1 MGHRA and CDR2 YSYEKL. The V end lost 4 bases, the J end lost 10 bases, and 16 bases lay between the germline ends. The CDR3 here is CASSPTGLGRAFF. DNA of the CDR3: TGCGCCAGCAGCCCCACAGGGTTGGGGAGAGCTTTCTTT.

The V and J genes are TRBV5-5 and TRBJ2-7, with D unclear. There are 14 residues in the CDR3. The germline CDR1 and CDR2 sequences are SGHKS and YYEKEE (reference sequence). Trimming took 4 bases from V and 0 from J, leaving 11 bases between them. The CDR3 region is CASSRIRSSYEQYF. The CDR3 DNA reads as TGTGCCAGCAGCAGGATCAGAAGCTCCTACGAGCAGTACTTC.

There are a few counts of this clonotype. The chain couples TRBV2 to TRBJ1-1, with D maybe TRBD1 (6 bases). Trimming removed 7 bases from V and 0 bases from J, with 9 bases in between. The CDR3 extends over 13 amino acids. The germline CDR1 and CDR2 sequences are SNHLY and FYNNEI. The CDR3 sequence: CASTGQMNTEAFF. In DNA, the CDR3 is TGTGCCAGCACCGGACAGATGAACACTGAAGCTTTCTTT.

Written as DNA, the CDR3 is TGCGCCAGCAGCTTGTCTAGCGGGAGAGTTGAGCAGTTCTTC. Translated: CASSLSSGRVEQFF. The chain carries TRBV5-1 and TRBJ2-1; 10 nucleotides line up with TRBD2. The length of the CDR3 is 14 residues. Germline lookup yields CDR1 SGHRS and CDR2 YFSETQ. The trim removed 1 base at V and 9 bases at J, leaving 4 bases unmatched.

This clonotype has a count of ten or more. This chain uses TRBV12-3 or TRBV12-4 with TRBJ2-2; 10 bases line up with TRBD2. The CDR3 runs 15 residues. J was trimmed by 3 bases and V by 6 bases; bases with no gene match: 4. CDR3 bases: TGTGCCAGCAGCGCCGGGACTAGCGACACCGGGGAGCTGTTTTTT. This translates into CASSAGTSDTGELFF.

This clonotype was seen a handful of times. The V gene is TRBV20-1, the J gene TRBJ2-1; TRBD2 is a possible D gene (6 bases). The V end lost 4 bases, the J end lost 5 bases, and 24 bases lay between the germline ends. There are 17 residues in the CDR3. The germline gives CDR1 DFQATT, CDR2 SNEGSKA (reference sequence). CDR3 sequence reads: CSANPISGTSFHNEQFF. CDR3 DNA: TGCAGTGCTAATCCGATTTCGGGGACTTCATTTCACAATGAGCAGTTCTTC.

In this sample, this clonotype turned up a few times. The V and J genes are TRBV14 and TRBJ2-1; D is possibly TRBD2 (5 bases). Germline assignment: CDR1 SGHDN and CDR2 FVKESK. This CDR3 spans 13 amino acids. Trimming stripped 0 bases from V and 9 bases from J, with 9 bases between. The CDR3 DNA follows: TGTGCCAGCAGCCAAGATCTTGGAGGTGAGCAGTTCTTC. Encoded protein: CASSQDLGGEQFF.

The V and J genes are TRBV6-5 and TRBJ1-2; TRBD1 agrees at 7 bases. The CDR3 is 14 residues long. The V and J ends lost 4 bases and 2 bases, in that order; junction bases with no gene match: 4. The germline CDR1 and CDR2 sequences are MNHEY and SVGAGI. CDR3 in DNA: TGTGCCAGCAGTTCGGACAGGATCAACTATGGCTACACCTTC. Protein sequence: CASSSDRINYGYTF.

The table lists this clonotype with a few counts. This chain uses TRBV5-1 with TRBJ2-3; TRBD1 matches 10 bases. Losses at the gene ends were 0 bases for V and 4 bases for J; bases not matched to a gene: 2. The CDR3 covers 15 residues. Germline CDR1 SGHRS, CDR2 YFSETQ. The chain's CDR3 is CASSLGDRGSDTQYF. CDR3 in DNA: TGCGCCAGCAGCTTGGGGGACAGGGGTTCAGATACGCAGTATTTT. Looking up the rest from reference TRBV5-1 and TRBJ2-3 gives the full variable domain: KAGVTQTPRYLIKTRGQQVTLSCSPISGHRSVSWYQQTPGQGLQFLFEYFSETQRNKGNFPGRFSGRQFSNSRSEMNVSTLELGDSALYLCASSLGDRGSDTQYFGPGTRLTVL.

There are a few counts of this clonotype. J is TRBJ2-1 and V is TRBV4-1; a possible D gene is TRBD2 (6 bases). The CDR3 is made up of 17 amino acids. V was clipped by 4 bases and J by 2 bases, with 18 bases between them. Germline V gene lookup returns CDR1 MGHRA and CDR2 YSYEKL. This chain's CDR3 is CASSLFREQGAYNEQFF. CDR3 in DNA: TGCGCCAGCAGCCTATTCCGGGAGCAGGGTGCCTACAATGAGCAGTTCTTC.

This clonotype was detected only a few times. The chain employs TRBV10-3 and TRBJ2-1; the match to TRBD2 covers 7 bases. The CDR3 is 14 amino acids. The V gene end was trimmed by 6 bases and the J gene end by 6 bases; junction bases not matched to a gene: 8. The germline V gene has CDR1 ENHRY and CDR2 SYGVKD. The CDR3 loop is CAIRGSGQGNEQFF. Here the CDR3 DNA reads TGTGCCATCAGGGGTAGCGGGCAAGGCAATGAGCAGTTCTTC.

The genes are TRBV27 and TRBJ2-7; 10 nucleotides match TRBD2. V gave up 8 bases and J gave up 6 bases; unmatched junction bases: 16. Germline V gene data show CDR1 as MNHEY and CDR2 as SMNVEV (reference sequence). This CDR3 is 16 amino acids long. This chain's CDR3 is CASAPSAGGPSGEQYF. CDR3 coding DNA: TGTGCCAGCGCCCCCTCAGCGGGAGGGCCCTCGGGCGAGCAGTACTTC.

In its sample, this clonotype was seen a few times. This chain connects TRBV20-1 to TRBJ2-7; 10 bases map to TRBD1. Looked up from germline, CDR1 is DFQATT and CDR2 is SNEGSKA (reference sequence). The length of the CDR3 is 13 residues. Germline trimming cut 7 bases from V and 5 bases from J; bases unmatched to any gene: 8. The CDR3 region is CSVPRQGANEQYF. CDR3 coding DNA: TGCAGTGTTCCCCGACAGGGGGCTAACGAGCAGTACTTC.

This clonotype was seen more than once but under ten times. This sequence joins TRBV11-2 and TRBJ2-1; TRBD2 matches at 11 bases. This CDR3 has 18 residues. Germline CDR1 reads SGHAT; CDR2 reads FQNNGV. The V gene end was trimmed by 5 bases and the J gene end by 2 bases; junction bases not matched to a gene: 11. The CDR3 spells CASSRSPPGLAAYNEQFF. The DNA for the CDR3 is TGTGCCAGCAGCCGATCCCCGCCGGGACTAGCGGCCTACAATGAGCAGTTCTTC.

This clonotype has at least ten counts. This CDR3 is CAYTAGGSYEQYF. Here the CDR3 DNA reads TGTGCCTATACAGCGGGAGGGTCTTACGAGCAGTACTTC. The chain couples TRBV7-9 to TRBJ2-7; 10 bases align to TRBD2. Germline CDR1 and CDR2: SEHNR and FQNEAQ (reference sequence). The ends lost 11 bases at V and 4 bases at J; junction bases unmatched: 8. This CDR3 has 13 residues.

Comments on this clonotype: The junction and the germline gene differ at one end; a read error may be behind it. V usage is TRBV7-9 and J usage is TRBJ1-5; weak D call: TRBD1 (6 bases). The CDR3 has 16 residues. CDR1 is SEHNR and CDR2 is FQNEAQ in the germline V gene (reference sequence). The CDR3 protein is CASSLEGEYSHQPHHF. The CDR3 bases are TGTGCCAGCAGCTTAGAGGGGGAGTATAGCCATCAGCCCCATCATTTT.

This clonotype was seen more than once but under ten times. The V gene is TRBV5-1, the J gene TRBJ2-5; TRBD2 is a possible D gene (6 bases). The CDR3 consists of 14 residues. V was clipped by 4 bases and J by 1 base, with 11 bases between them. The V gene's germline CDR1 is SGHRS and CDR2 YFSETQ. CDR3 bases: TGCGCCAGCAGCACCGGGACTCCCCAAGAGACCCAGTACTTC. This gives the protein CASSTGTPQETQYF.